These 7 T cell receptor beta chains came from one sample sequenced in a study of neoadjuvant anti-PD-1 for oral cavity cancer. Regarding time point: after neoadjuvant nivolumab, at surgical resection. Using immunoSEQ multiplex PCR, the repertoire was profiled, and TCRdb retains in-frame clones only, with some absent. Among thousands of clones listed, approximately 70% were seen once. The starting material was PBMCs, obtained after nivolumab (anti-PD-1) treatment. The receptors derive from a person aged 40 to 85 with oral cavity squamous cell carcinoma.

The chain joins TRBV10-3 to TRBJ2-6, with D perhaps being TRBD1 or TRBD2 (5 bases each). The CDR3 is 18 amino acids. V was cut by 0 bases and J by 1 base, with 13 bases left in between. CDR1 is ENHRY, CDR2 SYGVKD, per germline. CDR3 DNA sequence: TGTGCCATCAGTGAGTCGGGGGTTTCTACTTCTGGGGCCAACGTCCTGACTTTC. This encodes CAISESGVSTSGANVLTF.

This chain links TRBV19 with TRBJ1-5; D gene unclear. V was cut by 1 base and J by 3 bases, with 7 bases left in between. The CDR3 runs to 14 residues. CDR1 is LNHDA and CDR2 is SQIVND in the germline V gene (reference sequence). The CDR3, as DNA: TGTGCCAGTAGTATAGGGCCACTCAATCAGCCCCAGCATTTT. The encoded protein is CASSIGPLNQPQHF.

The chain employs TRBV5-6 and TRBJ1-2; no clear D gene. Per germline, CDR1 SGHDT and CDR2 YYEEEE. This CDR3 spans 12 amino acids. V lost 0 bases and J 7 bases, leaving 7 bases between the germline ends. The DNA of the CDR3 is TGTGCCAGCAGCTTGGTTAGAAGTGGCTACACCTTC. This codes for CASSLVRSGYTF.

This clone was picked up one time. The chain employs TRBV20-1 and TRBJ2-5; no clear D gene. The germline V and J ends were trimmed by 5 bases and 3 bases, with 4 bases remaining between them. The CDR3 runs 10 residues. Germline V gene lookup returns CDR1 DFQATT and CDR2 SNEGSKA (reference sequence). CDR3 nucleotides: TGCAGTGCTGGGGAAGAGACCCAGTACTTC. Its translation: CSAGEETQYF.

This clone is labeled medium-sized (0.01 to 0.1%). The chain recombines TRBV4-3 with TRBJ2-7; possible D gene TRBD1, 6 bases. The length of the CDR3 is 15 residues. CDR1 is LGHNA and CDR2 is YSLEER in the germline V gene. Between the trimmed V and J ends, which lost 2 bases and 0 bases, there was a span of 11 bases. CDR3 nucleotides: TGCGCCAGCAGCCAAACCACAGGGAGCTCCTACGAGCAGTACTTC. Protein: CASSQTTGSSYEQYF.

V is TRBV5-4 and J is TRBJ1-2; D remains ambiguous. Germline V lookup: CDR1 SGHNT, CDR2 YYREEE (reference sequence). V gave up 4 bases and J gave up 3 bases, with 19 bases separating them. The CDR3 length is 16 residues. The CDR3 protein is CASSPGGLGLHYGYTF. CDR3 nucleotide sequence: TGTGCCAGCAGCCCGGGCGGGTTAGGGCTTCACTATGGCTACACCTTC. The full variable domain, its missing parts supplied by reference TRBV5-4 and TRBJ1-2, is ETGVTQSPTHLIKTRGQQVTLRCSSQSGHNTVSWYQQALGQGPQFIFQYYREEENGRGNFPPRFSGLQFPNYSSELNVNALELDDSALYLCASSPGGLGLHYGYTFGSGTRLTVV.

The chain has TRBV10-2 and TRBJ2-1, with D maybe TRBD1 (6 bases). The CDR3 consists of 14 residues. The germline CDR1 and CDR2 sequences are WSHSY and SAAADI. With 0 bases removed from V and 16 bases from J, the gap between germline ends came to 19 bases. The CDR3 here is CASSESHQTGSLFF. CDR3 DNA: TGCGCCAGCAGTGAGTCACACCAGACAGGATCTCTCTTCTTC.